This entry describes one TCR beta chain. The antigen is not known. The data were obtained in a study of graft-versus-host responses after intestinal transplantation. Study conclusions and caveats: Early post-transplant falls in HvG clones accompanied the peak levels of circulating GvH clones. GvH clones appeared in recipient marrow, some first in ileum or blood.

Repertoires were generated with immunoSEQ multiplex PCR, while TCRdb's copy carries only in-frame clones and drops some. Seen here are more than 85,000 clones, 92% observed once, and the top ten hold about 0.07%. CDR1 and CDR2 from the germline V gene are MDHEN and SYDVKM. V shed 8 bases and J shed 7 bases, with 20 bases lying between them. The CDR3 spans 14 residues. The V and J genes are TRBV28 and TRBJ2-5; perhaps TRBD1 as D (6 bases). Specimen: unstimulated CD8+ T cells sorted from spleen or lymph node cells, collected before transplant. This receptor was identified in a human donor who was the organ donor for an intestinal transplant. The CDR3 sequence is CASGELDSPGTQYF. The CDR3 DNA sequence: TGTGCCAGCGGAGAATTGGACAGCCCGGGGACCCAGTACTTC.